This T cell receptor (beta chain) was recovered during a study of T cells in tuberculosis. Regarding the study as a whole: Using the GMM-specific repertoire gave around 88% accuracy versus roughly 68% with motifs.

Comments on this clone: The antigen is not known.

Germline V lookup: CDR1 SQVTM, CDR2 ANQGSEA. The CDR3 has 12 residues. Latent tuberculosis screening used tuberculin skin test and IGRA at entry. Here immunoSEQ multiplex PCR was the method, and the copy in TCRdb shows in-frame clones only, minus some. There are 23,000 or so clones in the sample; around 95% occur only once, and less than 10% lies in the top ten. The sample taken for sequencing was PBMCs. The sequence was obtained from a donor aged 5-35 years with latent tuberculosis or without tuberculosis infection. This chain connects TRBV29-1 to TRBJ1-3, with D uncertain. CDR3 region: CTPAGSGNTIYF. CDR3 nucleotide sequence: TGCACCCCCGCCGGGTCTGGAAACACCATATATTTT. The whole variable domain, remainder taken from reference TRBV29-1 and TRBJ1-3, is SAVISQKPSRDICQRGTSLTIQCQVDSQVTMMFWYRQQPGQSLTLIATANQGSEATYESGFVIDKFPISRPNLTFSTLTVSNMSPEDSSIYLCTPAGSGNTIYFGEGSWLTVV.